The present T cell receptor beta chain was sequenced within a study of long-term antiretroviral therapy in people with HIV. Per the germline V gene, CDR1 is SNHLY and CDR2 is FYNNEI. Trimming pared 4 bases from V and 0 bases from J, leaving 16 bases between. The CDR3 has 17 amino acids. The libraries were made with immunoSEQ v3.0 at survey level. Sequencing was intended to reach about 35,000-50,000 T-cell genomes per sample. Assay: immunoSEQ multiplex PCR; the TCRdb copy retains only in-frame clones and omits some. Of some 13,000 clones in the sample, 70% to 80% are singletons; the top ten hold about 13%. Note on this clone: Antigen: not known.

The study, taken as a whole, reports: An increase in diversity followed ART, yet levels stayed below transplant donor controls. Missing from the dataset were any data on ART adherence, viral resistance or therapy changes.

The receptor's source is a woman aged 18-29 years with HIV. V is TRBV2 and J is TRBJ2-1; tentatively, D is TRBD2 (6 bases). The sample consisted of unsorted PBMCs, taken 1.3 years after starting antiretroviral therapy. In DNA, the CDR3 is TGTGCCAGCAGTGGGACTATTAATCCGAGCTCCTACAATGAGCAGTTCTTC. Translated: CASSGTINPSSYNEQFF.